This T cell receptor beta chain was obtained from a study of blood T cells in healthy people across ages. Notes on the study in general: Strongly correlated with naive T cell percentage was TCR beta diversity.

This CDR3 has 16 residues. The germline V gene encodes CDR1 SGHRS and CDR2 YFSETQ. A note on this clonotype: The target antigen is unknown.

All donors came from Russia, were Caucasian and healthy, and spanned ages roughly 6 to 95. Through a sample-barcoded 5' primer and a J-beta primer mix, a second PCR was run for roughly 6 to 11 cycles. Per sample, CDR3-containing paired-end reads numbered at least 3 million. MiXCR, applied by TCRdb to the 5' RACE reads, yields one record per CDR3 protein. The repertoire includes 980,000 or so distinct CDR3 sequences, 40% to 60% of them detected once, and under 15% sits in the top ten. Sequenced material: blood. The chain carries TRBV5-1 and TRBJ2-1; 9 bases map to TRBD1. The J call may be mistaken, given a closer DNA end match to TRBJ2-7. This receptor was obtained from a man in his thirties or forties in good health. The CDR3, as DNA: TGCGCCAGCAGCTTATCTCTACAGGGGGCCTACAATGAGCAGTACTTC. It codes for CASSLSLQGAYNEQYF.